Shown below are 3 T cell receptor beta chains from a single sample sequenced in a study of spatial heterogeneity in lung cancer. TCRdb used MiXCR to reprocess the 5' RACE reads, holding one entry per CDR3 protein. The sample carries roughly 75,000 distinct CDR3 sequences, about 14% recorded once. Time point specified: sample taken at primary tumor resection. TCRs were sequenced from unsorted whole RNA of tumor, nontumor lung or PBMC. The sequencing used PBMCs, collected at surgery. The receptors originated from a male donor with early-stage non-small cell lung cancer.

This clonotype was observed many times. The CDR3: CASSSGLEMETQYF. CDR3 DNA sequence: TGCGCCAGCAGCTCGGGACTAGAGATGGAGACCCAGTACTTC. This chain connects TRBV5-1 to TRBJ2-5, with TRBD2 identical over 8 bases. The germline gives CDR1 SGHRS, CDR2 YFSETQ. Losses at the gene ends were 3 bases for V and 5 bases for J; bases not matched to a gene: 6. CDR3 length equals 14 residues.

Only a few counts were recorded for this clonotype. The genes are TRBV2 and TRBJ1-1, with D unresolved. Germline assignment: CDR1 SNHLY and CDR2 FYNNEI. V dropped 3 bases and J dropped 6 bases, with 8 bases sitting between them. CDR3 size: 12 residues. CDR3 protein: CASSDRTPEAFF. Here the CDR3 DNA reads TGTGCCAGCAGTGACAGGACCCCTGAAGCTTTCTTT.

This clonotype was detected many times. The chain uses TRBV29-1 and TRBJ1-5; D remains unclear. The CDR3 totals 12 residues. Deletions cut 5 bases from V and 4 bases from J, with 9 bases between. In germline, CDR1 is SQVTM, CDR2 ANQGSEA. The CDR3 protein is CSVTGGNQPQHF. The CDR3 region has the DNA TGCAGCGTTACGGGCGGAAATCAGCCCCAGCATTTT.